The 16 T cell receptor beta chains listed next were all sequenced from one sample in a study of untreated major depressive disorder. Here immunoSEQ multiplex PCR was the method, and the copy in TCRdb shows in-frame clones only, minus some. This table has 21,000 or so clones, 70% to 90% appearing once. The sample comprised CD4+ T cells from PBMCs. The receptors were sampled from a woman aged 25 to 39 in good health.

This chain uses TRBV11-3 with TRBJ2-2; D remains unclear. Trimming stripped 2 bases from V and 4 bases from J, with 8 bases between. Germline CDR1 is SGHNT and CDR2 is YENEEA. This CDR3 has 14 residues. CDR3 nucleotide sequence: TGTGCCAGCAGCTTAAGGCACCTCACCGGGGAGCTGTTTTTT. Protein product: CASSLRHLTGELFF. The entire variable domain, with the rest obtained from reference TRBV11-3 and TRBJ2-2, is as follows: EAGVVQSPRYKIIEKKQPVAFWCNPISGHNTLYWYLQNLGQGPELLIRYENEEAVDDSQLPKDRFSAERLKGVDSTLKIQPAELGDSAVYLCASSLRHLTGELFFGEGSRLTVL.

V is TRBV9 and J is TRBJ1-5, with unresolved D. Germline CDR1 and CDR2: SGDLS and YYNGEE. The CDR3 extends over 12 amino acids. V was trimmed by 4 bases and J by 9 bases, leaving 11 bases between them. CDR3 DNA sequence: TGTGCCAGCAGCCCCCGACACACGCCCCAGCATTTT. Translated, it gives CASSPRHTPQHF. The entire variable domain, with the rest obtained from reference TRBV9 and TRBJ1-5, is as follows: DSGVTQTPKHLITATGQRVTLRCSPRSGDLSVYWYQQSLDQGLQFLIQYYNGEERAKGNILERFSAQQFPDLHSELNLSSLELGDSALYFCASSPRHTPQHFGDGTRLSIL.

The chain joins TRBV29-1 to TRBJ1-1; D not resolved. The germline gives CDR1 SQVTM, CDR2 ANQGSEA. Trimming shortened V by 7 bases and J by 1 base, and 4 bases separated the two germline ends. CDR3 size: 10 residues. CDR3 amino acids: CSAGNTEAFF. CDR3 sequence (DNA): TGCAGCGCGGGGAACACTGAAGCTTTCTTT. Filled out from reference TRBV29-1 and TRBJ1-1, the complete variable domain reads SAVISQKPSRDICQRGTSLTIQCQVDSQVTMMFWYRQQPGQSLTLIATANQGSEATYESGFVIDKFPISRPNLTFSTLTVSNMSPEDSSIYLCSAGNTEAFFGQGTRLTVV.

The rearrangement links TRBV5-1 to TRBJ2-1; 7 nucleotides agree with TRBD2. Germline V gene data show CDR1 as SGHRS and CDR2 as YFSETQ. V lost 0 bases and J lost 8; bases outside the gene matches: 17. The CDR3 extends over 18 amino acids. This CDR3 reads CASSLGGRAGTLAHEQFF. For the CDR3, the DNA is TGCGCCAGCAGCTTGGGAGGTCGAGCGGGGACCTTAGCCCATGAGCAGTTCTTC.

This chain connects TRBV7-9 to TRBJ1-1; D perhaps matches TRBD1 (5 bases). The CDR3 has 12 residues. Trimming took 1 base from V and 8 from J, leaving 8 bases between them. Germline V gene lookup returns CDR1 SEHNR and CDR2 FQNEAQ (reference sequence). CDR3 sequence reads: CASSLVEGEAFF. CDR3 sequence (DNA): TGTGCCAGCAGCTTAGTAGAGGGGGAAGCTTTCTTT.

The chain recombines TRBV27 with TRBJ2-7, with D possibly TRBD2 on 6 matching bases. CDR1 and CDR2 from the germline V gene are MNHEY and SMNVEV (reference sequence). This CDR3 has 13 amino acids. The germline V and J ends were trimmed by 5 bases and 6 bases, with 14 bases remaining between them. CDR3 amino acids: CASSRQGGFEQYF. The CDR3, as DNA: TGTGCCAGCAGTCGGCAGGGAGGTTTCGAGCAGTACTTC.

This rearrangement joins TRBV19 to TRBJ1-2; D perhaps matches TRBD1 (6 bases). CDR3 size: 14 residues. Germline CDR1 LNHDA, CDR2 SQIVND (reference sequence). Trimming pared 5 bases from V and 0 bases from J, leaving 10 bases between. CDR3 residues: CASSLRTANYGYTF. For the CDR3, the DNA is TGTGCCAGTAGTCTCCGGACAGCTAACTATGGCTACACCTTC.

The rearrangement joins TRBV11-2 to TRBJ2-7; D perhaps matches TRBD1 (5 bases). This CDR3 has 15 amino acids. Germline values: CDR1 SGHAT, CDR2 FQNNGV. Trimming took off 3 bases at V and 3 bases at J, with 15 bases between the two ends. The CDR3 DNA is TGTGCCAGCAGCTTCCAGGGTAATCCTGGCTACGAGCAGTACTTC. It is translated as CASSFQGNPGYEQYF.

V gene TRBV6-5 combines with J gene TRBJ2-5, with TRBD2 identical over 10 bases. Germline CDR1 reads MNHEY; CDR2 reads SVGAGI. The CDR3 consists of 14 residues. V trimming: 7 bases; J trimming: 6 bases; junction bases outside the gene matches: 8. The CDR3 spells CASKSSGGSKTQYF. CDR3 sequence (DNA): TGTGCCAGCAAGAGTAGCGGGGGGTCAAAGACCCAGTACTTC.

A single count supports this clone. The CDR3 sequence is CAWTRTGGKVTEAFF. In DNA form, the CDR3 reads TGTGCCTGGACCAGGACAGGGGGCAAAGTAACTGAAGCTTTCTTT. This chain connects TRBV30 to TRBJ1-1; 11 positions match TRBD1. The CDR3 extends over 15 amino acids. CDR1 is GTSNPN, CDR2 SVGIG, per germline (reference sequence). V gave up 4 bases and J gave up 5 bases; unmatched junction bases: 9. Combining the CDR3 with reference TRBV30 and TRBJ1-1 gives the whole variable domain SQTIHQWPATLVQPVGSPLSLECTVEGTSNPNLYWYRQAAGRGLQLLFYSVGIGQISSEVPQNLSASRPQDRQFILSSKKLLLSDSGFYLCAWTRTGGKVTEAFFGQGTRLTVV.

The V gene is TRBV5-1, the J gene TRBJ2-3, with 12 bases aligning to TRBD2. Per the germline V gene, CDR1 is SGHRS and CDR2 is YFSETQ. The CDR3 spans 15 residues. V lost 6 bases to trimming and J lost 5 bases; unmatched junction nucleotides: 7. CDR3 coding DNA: TGCGCCAGCAAACTAGCGGGGGGTATAGTAGATACGCAGTATTTT. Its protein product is CASKLAGGIVDTQYF. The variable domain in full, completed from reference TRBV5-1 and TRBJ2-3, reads KAGVTQTPRYLIKTRGQQVTLSCSPISGHRSVSWYQQTPGQGLQFLFEYFSETQRNKGNFPGRFSGRQFSNSRSEMNVSTLELGDSALYLCASKLAGGIVDTQYFGPGTRLTVL.

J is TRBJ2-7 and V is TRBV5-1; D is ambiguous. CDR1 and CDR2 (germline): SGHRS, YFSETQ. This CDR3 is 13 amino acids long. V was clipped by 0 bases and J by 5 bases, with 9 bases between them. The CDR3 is CASSLAWRDEQYF. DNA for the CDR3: TGCGCCAGCAGCTTGGCGTGGCGAGACGAGCAGTACTTC.

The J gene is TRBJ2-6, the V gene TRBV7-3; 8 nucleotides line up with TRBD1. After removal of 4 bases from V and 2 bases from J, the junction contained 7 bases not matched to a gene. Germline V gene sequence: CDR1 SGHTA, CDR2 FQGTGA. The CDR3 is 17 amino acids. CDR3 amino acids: CASSSGQGEAGANVLTF. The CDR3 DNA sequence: TGTGCCAGCAGCTCCGGACAGGGAGAAGCTGGGGCCAACGTCCTGACTTTC.

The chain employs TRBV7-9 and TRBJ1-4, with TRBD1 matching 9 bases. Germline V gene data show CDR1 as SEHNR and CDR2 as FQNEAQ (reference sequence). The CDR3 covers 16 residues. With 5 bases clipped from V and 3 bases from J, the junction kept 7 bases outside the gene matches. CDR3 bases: TGTGCCAGCAGCGCCTCGGACAGGGGCTCTAATGAAAAACTGTTTTTT. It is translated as CASSASDRGSNEKLFF.

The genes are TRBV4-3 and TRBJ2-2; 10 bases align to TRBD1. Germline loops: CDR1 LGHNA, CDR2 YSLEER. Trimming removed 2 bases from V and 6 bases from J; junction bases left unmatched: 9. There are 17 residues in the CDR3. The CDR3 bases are TGCGCCAGCAGCCAATCAGGGGGGACAGGGGTTGCCGGGGAGCTGTTTTTT. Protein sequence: CASSQSGGTGVAGELFF.

Here the CDR3 reads CASSQAPDRGSDGYTF. DNA of the CDR3: TGCGCCAGCAGCCAAGCCCCTGACAGGGGATCAGATGGCTACACCTTC. The rearrangement joins TRBV4-1 to TRBJ1-2, with 8 nucleotides matching TRBD1. Germline V lookup: CDR1 MGHRA, CDR2 YSYEKL. The CDR3 extends over 16 amino acids. Germline trimming cut 1 base from V and 6 bases from J; bases unmatched to any gene: 10.